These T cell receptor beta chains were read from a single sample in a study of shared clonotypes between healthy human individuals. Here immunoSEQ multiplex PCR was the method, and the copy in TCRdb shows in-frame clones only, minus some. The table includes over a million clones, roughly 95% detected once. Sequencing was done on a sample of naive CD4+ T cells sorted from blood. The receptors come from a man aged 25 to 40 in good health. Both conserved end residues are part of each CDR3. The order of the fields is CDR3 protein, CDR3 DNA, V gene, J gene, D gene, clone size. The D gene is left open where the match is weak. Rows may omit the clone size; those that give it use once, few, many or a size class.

CASSFPGTYEQYF	TGCGCCAGCAGCTTCCCGGGAACCTACGAGCAGTACTTC	TRBV5-1	TRBJ2-7	NA	NA
CASSTHQSGRDLNQPQHF	TGTGCCAGCAGCACACACCAGTCCGGCAGGGATCTTAATCAGCCCCAGCATTTT	TRBV21-1	TRBJ1-5	NA	NA
CASMNFQETQYF	TGTGCCAGCATGAACTTTCAAGAGACCCAGTACTTC	TRBV28	TRBJ2-5	NA	once
CASSPRDRGQETQYF	TGTGCCAGCAGCCCCAGGGACAGGGGCCAAGAGACCCAGTACTTC	TRBV7-8	TRBJ2-5	TRBD1	NA
CSVDPPDEQFF	TGCAGCGTTGACCCTCCGGATGAGCAGTTCTTC	TRBV29-1	TRBJ2-1	NA	NA
CASSRGAETEAFF	TGCGCCAGCAGCCGGGGTGCAGAGACTGAAGCTTTCTTT	TRBV4-1	TRBJ1-1	NA	NA
CASSFLQGAGEQYF	TGTGCCAGCAGCTTCTTGCAGGGGGCCGGCGAGCAGTACTTC	TRBV7-8	TRBJ2-7	TRBD1	NA
CASSLVVDAETQYF	TGCGCCAGCAGCTTGGTCGTCGACGCGGAGACCCAGTACTTC	TRBV5-1	TRBJ2-5	NA	NA
CASSSGLREQFF	TGTGCCAGCAGCTCTGGACTACGAGAGCAGTTCTTC	TRBV11-3	TRBJ2-1	NA	NA
CASSQIIETQYF	TGTGCCAGCAGCCAAATAATCGAGACCCAGTACTTC	TRBV14	TRBJ2-5	NA	NA
CASSQDLWNEQFF	TGCGCCAGCAGCCAAGATTTGTGGAATGAGCAGTTCTTC	TRBV4-3	TRBJ2-1	NA	NA
CTSSHRTSGNNEQFF	TGCACCAGCAGCCATCGGACTAGCGGGAACAATGAGCAGTTCTTC	TRBV1	TRBJ2-1	NA	NA
CASSGLAYEQYF	TGTGCCAGCAGTGGACTAGCGTACGAGCAGTACTTC	TRBV6-1	TRBJ2-7	TRBD2	NA
CASSPGLAGDPNTGELFF	TGTGCCAGCAGCCCCGGACTAGCGGGAGACCCGAACACCGGGGAGCTGTTTTTT	TRBV5-4	TRBJ2-2	TRBD2	NA
CASRPEGRTNTGELFF	TGTGCCAGCAGACCCGAAGGGAGGACGAACACCGGGGAGCTGTTTTTT	TRBV7-8	TRBJ2-2	NA	NA
CASSMALAVETQYF	TGTGCCAGTAGTATGGCACTAGCGGTAGAGACCCAGTACTTC	TRBV19	TRBJ2-5	TRBD2	NA
CASGRPRGGANVLTF	TGTGCCAGCGGCCGCCCACGAGGTGGGGCCAACGTCCTGACTTTC	TRBV27	TRBJ2-6	NA	NA
CASSRTVSEQYF	TGTGCCAGCAGCCGAACAGTGAGTGAGCAGTACTTC	TRBV28	TRBJ2-7	NA	NA
CSVEGGRAGETQYF	TGCAGCGTTGAAGGCGGGAGGGCCGGTGAGACCCAGTACTTC	TRBV29-1	TRBJ2-5	TRBD2	NA
CATRLNTFPTTGDTQYF	TGTGCCACCAGGCTCAACACCTTCCCTACTACAGGGGATACGCAGTATTTT	TRBV2	TRBJ2-3	NA	NA
CASSSRESSYNEQFF	TGTGCCAGCAGTTCCCGAGAGAGCTCCTACAATGAGCAGTTCTTC	TRBV27	TRBJ2-1	NA	NA
CASSLVGLGEKLFF	TGTGCCAGCAGTTTGGTTGGTCTAGGGGAAAAACTGTTTTTT	TRBV27	TRBJ1-4	NA	NA
CASSLGHLYSYEQYF	TGTGCCAGCAGCTTGGGGCATCTTTACTCCTACGAGCAGTACTTC	TRBV5-6	TRBJ2-7	NA	NA
CASSIPSGRYRNEQYF	TGTGCCAGTAGTATACCTAGCGGGAGGTATCGCAACGAGCAGTACTTC	TRBV19	TRBJ2-7	TRBD2	NA